Sequencing of this T cell receptor (beta chain) was carried out in a study of T cell changes during pregnancy in multiple sclerosis. Repertoires were generated with immunoSEQ multiplex PCR, while TCRdb's copy carries only in-frame clones and drops some. The sample holds about 59,000 clones, roughly 89% seen once. The germline V gene has CDR1 SGHTA and CDR2 FQGNSA. CDR3 size: 17 residues. The ends lost 2 bases at V and 2 bases at J; junction bases unmatched: 12. The source is a human donor whose cells served as feeder cells for cultures in a pregnancy study. The sample comprised peripheral blood from another person, used as feeder cells. The chain employs TRBV7-2 and TRBJ2-7; TRBD2 agrees at 7 bases. The CDR3 coding sequence is TGTGCCAGCAGCTTAAGGTTGGCGGGGGTATTGGCCTACGAGCAGTACTTC. It encodes CASSLRLAGVLAYEQYF.